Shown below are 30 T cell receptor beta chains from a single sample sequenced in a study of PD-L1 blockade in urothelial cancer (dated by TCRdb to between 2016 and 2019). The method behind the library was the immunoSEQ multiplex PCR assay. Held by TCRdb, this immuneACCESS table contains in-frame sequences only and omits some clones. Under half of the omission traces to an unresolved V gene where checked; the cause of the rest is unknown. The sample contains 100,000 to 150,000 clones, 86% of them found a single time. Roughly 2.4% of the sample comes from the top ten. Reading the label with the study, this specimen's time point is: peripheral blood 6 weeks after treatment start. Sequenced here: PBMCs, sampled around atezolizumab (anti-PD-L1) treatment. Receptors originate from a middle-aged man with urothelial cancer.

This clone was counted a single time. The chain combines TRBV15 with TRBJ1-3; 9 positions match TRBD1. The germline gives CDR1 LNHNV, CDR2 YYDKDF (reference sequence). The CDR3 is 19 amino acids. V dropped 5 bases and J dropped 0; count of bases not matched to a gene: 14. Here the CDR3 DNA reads TGTGCCACCAGCGGTCGAGGAGGGGGACAGGGTCACTCTGGAAACACCATATATTTT. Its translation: CATSGRGGGQGHSGNTIYF.

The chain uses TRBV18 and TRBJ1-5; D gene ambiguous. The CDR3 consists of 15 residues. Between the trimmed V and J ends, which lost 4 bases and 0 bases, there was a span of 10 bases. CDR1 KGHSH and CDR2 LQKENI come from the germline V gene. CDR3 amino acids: CASSLDTISNQPQHF. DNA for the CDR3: TGTGCCAGCTCACTTGACACAATTAGCAATCAGCCCCAGCATTTT.

CDR3 sequence (DNA): TGTGCCAGCTCACCCGGGATGAACACTGAAGCTTTCTTT. Amino acid sequence: CASSPGMNTEAFF. This chain uses TRBV18 with TRBJ1-1; D remains unclear. The CDR3 is 13 amino acids. Trimming left V 3 bases short and J 0 bases short, with 5 bases between. Per the germline V gene, CDR1 is KGHSH and CDR2 is LQKENI.

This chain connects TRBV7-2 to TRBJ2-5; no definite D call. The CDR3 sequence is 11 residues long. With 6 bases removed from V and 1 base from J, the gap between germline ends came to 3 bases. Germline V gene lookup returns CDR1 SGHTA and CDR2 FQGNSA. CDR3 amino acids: CASSLQETQYF. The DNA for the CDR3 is TGTGCCAGCAGTCTCCAAGAGACCCAGTACTTC.

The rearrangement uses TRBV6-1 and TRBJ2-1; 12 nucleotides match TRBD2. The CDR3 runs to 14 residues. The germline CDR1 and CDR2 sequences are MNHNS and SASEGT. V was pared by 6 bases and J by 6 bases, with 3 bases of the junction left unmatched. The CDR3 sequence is CASSRTSGANEQFF. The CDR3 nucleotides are TGTGCCAGCAGCCGGACTAGCGGGGCCAATGAGCAGTTCTTC.

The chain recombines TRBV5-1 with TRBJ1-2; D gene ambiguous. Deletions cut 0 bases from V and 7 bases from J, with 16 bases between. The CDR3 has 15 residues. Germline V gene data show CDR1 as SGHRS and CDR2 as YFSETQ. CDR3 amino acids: CASSLAFGEIFGYTF. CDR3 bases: TGCGCCAGCAGCTTGGCCTTTGGAGAAATTTTTGGCTACACCTTC.

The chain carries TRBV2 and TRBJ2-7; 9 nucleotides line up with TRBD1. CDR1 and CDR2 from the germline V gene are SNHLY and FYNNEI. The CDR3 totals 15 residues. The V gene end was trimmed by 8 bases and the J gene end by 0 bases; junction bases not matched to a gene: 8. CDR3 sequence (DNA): TGTGCCAGCGAGAAGAGGGACAGGGACTCCTACGAGCAGTACTTC. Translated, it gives CASEKRDRDSYEQYF.

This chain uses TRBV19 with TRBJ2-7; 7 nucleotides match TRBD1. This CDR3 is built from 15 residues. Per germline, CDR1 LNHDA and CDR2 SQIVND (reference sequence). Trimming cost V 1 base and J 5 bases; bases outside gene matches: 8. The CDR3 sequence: CASSIVRTGDNEQYF. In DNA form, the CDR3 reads TGTGCCAGTAGTATAGTCCGGACAGGCGATAACGAGCAGTACTTC.

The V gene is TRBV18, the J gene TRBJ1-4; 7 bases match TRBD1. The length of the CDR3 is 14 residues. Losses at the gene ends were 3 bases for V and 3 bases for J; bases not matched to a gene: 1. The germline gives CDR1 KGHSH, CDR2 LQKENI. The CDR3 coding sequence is TGTGCCAGCTCACCGGGACAGTCTAATGAAAAACTGTTTTTT. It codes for CASSPGQSNEKLFF.

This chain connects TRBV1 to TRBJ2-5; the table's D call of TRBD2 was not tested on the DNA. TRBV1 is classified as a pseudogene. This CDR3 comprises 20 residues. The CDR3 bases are TGCACCAGCAGCCCCGAGGAGGGAGCGGTAATCGCAGAAACTCAAGAGACCCAGTACTTC. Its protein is CTSSPEEGAVIAETQETQYF.

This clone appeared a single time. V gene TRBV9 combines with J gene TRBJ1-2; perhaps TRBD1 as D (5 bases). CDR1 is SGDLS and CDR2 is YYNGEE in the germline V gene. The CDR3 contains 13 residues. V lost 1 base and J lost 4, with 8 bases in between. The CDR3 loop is CASSVMQGYGYTF. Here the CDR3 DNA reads TGTGCCAGCAGCGTAATGCAGGGCTATGGCTACACCTTC.

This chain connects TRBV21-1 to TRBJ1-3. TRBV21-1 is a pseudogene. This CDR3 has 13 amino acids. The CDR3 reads CARRRSSGNTIYF. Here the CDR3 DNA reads TGTGCCAGAAGACGGAGCTCTGGAAACACCATATATTTT.

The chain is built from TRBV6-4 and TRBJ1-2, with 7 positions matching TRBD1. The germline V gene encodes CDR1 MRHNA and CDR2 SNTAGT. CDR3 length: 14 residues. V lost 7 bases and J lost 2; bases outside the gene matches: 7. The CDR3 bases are TGTGCCAGCACCTCGACAGGGAAAAACTATGGCTACACCTTC. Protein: CASTSTGKNYGYTF.

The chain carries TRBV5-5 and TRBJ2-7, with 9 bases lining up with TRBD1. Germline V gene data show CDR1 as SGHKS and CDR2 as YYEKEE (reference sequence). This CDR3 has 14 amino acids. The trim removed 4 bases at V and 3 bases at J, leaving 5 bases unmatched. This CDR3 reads CASSQWTGVYEQYF. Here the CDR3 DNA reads TGTGCCAGCAGCCAGTGGACAGGGGTCTACGAGCAGTACTTC.

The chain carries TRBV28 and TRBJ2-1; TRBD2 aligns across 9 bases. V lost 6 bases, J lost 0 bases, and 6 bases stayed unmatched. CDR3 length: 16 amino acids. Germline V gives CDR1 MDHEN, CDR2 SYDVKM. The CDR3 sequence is CASSDLAGSSYNEQFF. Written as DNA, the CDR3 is TGTGCCAGCAGCGACCTAGCGGGGAGCTCCTACAATGAGCAGTTCTTC.

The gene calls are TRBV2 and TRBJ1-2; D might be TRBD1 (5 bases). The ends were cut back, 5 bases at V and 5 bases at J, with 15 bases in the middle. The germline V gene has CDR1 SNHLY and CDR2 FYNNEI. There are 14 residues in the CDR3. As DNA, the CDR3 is TGTGCCAGCAGTTTGGGCAGGGAATGGTATGGCTACACCTTC. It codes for CASSLGREWYGYTF.

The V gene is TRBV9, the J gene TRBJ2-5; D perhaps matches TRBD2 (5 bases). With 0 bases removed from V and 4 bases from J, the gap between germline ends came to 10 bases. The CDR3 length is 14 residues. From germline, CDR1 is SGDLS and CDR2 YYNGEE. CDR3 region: CASSVAFRGETQYF. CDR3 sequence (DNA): TGTGCCAGCAGCGTAGCTTTTCGGGGAGAGACCCAGTACTTC.

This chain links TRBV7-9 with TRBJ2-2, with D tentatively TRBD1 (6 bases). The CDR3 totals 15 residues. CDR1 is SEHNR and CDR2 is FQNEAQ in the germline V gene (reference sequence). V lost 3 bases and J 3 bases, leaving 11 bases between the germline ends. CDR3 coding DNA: TGTGCCAGCAGCTTGGGGGACACCTACACCGGGGAGCTGTTTTTT. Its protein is CASSLGDTYTGELFF.

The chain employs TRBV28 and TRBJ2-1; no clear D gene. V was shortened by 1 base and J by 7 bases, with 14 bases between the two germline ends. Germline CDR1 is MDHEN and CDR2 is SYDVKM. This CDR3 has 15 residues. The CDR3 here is CASSLFGYMANEQFF. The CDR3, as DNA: TGTGCCAGCAGTTTATTCGGGTATATGGCTAATGAGCAGTTCTTC.

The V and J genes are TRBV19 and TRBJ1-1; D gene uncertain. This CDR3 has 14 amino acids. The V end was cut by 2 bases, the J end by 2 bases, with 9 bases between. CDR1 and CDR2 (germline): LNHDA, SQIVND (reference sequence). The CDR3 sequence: CASSITEKNTEAFF. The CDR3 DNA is TGTGCCAGTAGTATAACAGAAAAAAACACTGAAGCTTTCTTT.

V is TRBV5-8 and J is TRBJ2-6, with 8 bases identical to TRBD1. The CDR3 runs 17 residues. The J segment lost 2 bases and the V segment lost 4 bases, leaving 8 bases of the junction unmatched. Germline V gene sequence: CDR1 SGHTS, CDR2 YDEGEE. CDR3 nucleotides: TGTGCCAGCAGCACCGGACAGGGAGGCACTGGGGCCAACGTCCTGACTTTC. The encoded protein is CASSTGQGGTGANVLTF.

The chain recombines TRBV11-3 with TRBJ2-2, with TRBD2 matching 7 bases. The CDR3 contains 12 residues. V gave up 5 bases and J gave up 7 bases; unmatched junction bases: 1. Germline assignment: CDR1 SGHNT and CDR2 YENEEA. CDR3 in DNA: TGTGCCAGCAGCACGGGAGGCGGGGAGCTGTTTTTT. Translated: CASSTGGGELFF.

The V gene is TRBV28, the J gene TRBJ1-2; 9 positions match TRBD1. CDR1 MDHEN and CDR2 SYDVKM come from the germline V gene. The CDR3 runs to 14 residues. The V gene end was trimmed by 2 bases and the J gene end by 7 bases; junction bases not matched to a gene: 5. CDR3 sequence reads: CASSLVQGAGGYTF. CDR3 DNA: TGTGCCAGCAGTTTAGTACAGGGGGCGGGTGGCTACACCTTC.

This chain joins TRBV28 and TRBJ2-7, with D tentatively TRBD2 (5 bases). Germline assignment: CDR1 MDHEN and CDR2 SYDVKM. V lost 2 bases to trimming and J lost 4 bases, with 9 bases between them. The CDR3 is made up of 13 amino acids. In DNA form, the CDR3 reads TGTGCCAGCAGTTTAGGACCGGGGTACGAGCAGTACTTC. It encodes CASSLGPGYEQYF. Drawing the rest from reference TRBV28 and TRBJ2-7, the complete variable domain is DVKVTQSSRYLVKRTGEKVFLECVQDMDHENMFWYRQDPGLGLRLIYFSYDVKMKEKGDIPEGYSVSREKKERFSLILESASTNQTSMYLCASSLGPGYEQYFGPGTRLTVT.

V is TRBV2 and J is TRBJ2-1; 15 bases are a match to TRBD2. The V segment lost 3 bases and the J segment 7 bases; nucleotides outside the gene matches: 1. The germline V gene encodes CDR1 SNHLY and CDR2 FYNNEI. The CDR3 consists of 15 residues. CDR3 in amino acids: CASSEGLAGGNEQFF. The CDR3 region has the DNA TGTGCCAGCAGTGAGGGACTAGCGGGGGGTAATGAGCAGTTCTTC.

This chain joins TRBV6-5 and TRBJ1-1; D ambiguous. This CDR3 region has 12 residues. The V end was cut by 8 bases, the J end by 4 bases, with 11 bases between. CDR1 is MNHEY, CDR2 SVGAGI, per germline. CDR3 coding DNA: TGTGCCAGCTACGAGGGAATCACTGAAGCTTTCTTT. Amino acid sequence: CASYEGITEAFF.

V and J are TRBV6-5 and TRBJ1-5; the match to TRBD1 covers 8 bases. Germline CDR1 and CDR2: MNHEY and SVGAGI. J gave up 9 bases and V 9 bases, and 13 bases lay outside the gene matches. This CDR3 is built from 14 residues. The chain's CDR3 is CASSLQGGISPQHF. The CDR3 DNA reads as TGTGCCAGTTCGTTACAGGGGGGGATATCGCCCCAGCATTTT.

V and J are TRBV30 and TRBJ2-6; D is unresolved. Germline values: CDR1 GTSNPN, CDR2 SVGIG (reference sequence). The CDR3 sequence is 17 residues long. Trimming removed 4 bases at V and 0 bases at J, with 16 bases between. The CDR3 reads CAWNLARTSSGANVLTF. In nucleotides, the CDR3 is TGTGCCTGGAATTTAGCTCGAACAAGCTCTGGGGCCAACGTCCTGACTTTC.

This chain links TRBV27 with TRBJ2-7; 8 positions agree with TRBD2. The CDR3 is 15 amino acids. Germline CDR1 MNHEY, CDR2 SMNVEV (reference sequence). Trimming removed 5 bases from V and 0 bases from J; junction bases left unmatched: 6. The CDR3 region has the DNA TGTGCCAGCAGTACATTAGCGGGGTACTCCTACGAGCAGTACTTC. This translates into CASSTLAGYSYEQYF.

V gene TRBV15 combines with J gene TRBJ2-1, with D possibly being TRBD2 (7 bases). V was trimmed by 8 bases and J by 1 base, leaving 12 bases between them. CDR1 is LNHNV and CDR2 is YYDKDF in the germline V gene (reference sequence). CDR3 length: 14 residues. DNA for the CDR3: TGTGCCACCGGGGGGGGGCTATCCTACAATGAGCAGTTCTTC. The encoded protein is CATGGGLSYNEQFF.